This TCR beta chain is drawn from a study of cytomegalovirus exposure and HLA in healthy donors. Use of 60 Vbeta and 13 Jbeta primers characterized the PCR. Clones were read by immunoSEQ multiplex PCR, and TCRdb kept only the in-frame ones, dropping some. This sample has roughly 74,000 clones; 78% occur once, and the top ten carry around 1.5%. V was clipped by 4 bases and J by 0 bases, with 10 bases between them. Per the germline V gene, CDR1 is SGHKS and CDR2 is YYEKEE (reference sequence). The CDR3 consists of 14 residues. The sequence was obtained from a man aged 35 to 55 in good health and CMV-seronegative. The chain employs TRBV5-5 and TRBJ1-2; D possibly corresponds to TRBD1 (5 bases). What was sequenced was PBMCs. The DNA of the CDR3 is TGTGCCAGCAGCATCACAGGAACTAACTATGGCTACACCTTC. Amino acids: CASSITGTNYGYTF.